The text below deals with one T cell receptor (beta chain). The data belong to a study of blood T cell repertoires in COVID-19. Trimming cost V 2 bases and J 8 bases, with 24 bases left between them. Germline CDR1 LGHDT, CDR2 YNNKEL (reference sequence). The CDR3 totals 17 residues. Assay used: immunoSEQ multiplex PCR; TCRdb lists only in-frame clones, some missing. The sample records about 190,000 clones, 65% to 85% being singletons. The chain carries TRBV3-1 (or the pseudogene TRBV3-2) and TRBJ1-2; no clear D. Sequencing was performed on PBMCs or T cells enriched from blood (not recorded which). The TCR originated in a woman aged 30 to 39 who had recovered from COVID-19. CDR3 sequence: CASSQLDRVTSPFGYTF. The CDR3 region has the DNA TGTGCCAGCAGCCAACTTGATCGAGTAACCTCTCCCTTCGGCTACACCTTC.